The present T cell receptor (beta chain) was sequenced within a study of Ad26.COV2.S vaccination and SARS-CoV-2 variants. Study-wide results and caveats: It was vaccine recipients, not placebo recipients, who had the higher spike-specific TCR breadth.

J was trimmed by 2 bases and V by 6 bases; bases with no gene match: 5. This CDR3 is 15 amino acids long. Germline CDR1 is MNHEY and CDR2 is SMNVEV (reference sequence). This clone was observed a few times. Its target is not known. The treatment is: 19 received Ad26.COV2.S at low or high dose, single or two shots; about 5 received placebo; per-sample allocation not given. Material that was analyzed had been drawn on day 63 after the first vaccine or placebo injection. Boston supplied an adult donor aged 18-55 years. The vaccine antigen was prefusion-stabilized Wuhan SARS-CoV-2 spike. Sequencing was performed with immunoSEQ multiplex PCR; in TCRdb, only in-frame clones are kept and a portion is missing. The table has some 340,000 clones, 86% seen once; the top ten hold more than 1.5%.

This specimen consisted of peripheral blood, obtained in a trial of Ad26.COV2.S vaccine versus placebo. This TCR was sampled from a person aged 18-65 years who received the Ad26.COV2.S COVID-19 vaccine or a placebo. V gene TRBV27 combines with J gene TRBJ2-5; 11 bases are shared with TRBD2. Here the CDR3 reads CASRQGLAVQETQYF. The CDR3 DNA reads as TGTGCCAGCAGACAGGGACTAGCGGTTCAAGAGACCCAGTACTTC.